The clone carrying this T cell receptor beta chain was seen a handful of times. As yet, its antigen is unknown. These data are taken from a study of CD8 T cells in ankylosing spondylitis. Study-level findings and limits: CD8+ disease-linked clones were present at relatively low frequencies in blood. Apparently characteristic of ankylosing spondylitis blood was a TCR beta motif (about eight highly homologous variants). Existing reports had already noted some motif variants in reactive arthritis synovial fluid and blood. Disease-linked clones reportedly concentrated significantly in matched ankylosing spondylitis synovial fluid.

The germline CDR1 and CDR2 sequences are LNHNV and YYDKDF (reference sequence). CDR3 length: 16 residues. With 3 bases clipped from V and 5 bases from J, the junction kept 11 bases outside the gene matches. It was by quantitative 5'-RACE with molecular barcodes that TCR beta libraries were made. Via MiXCR, TCRdb re-called the 5' RACE reads, giving one row per CDR3 protein. The sample shows around 540,000 distinct CDR3 sequences, roughly 13% of them seen only once. The material sequenced was blood, either unsorted or a sorted T cell fraction (not recorded which). The chain recombines TRBV15 with TRBJ2-5, with TRBD1 identical over 8 bases. This TCR was recovered from a male donor with ankylosing spondylitis. CDR3 bases: TGTGCCACCAGCAGGGACCCCGGACAGGGTTTGGAGACCCAGTACTTC. Protein: CATSRDPGQGLETQYF.